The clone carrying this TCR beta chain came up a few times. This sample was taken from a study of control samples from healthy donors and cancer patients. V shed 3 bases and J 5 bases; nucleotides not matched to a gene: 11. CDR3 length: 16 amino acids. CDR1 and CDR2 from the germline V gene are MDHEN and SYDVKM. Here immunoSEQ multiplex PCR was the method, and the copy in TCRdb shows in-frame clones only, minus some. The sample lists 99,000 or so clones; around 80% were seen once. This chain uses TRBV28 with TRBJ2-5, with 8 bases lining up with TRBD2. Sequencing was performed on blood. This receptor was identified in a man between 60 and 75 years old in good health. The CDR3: CASSLRVAGGRETQYF. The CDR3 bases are TGTGCCAGCAGTTTGAGGGTGGCGGGAGGCCGGGAGACCCAGTACTTC.